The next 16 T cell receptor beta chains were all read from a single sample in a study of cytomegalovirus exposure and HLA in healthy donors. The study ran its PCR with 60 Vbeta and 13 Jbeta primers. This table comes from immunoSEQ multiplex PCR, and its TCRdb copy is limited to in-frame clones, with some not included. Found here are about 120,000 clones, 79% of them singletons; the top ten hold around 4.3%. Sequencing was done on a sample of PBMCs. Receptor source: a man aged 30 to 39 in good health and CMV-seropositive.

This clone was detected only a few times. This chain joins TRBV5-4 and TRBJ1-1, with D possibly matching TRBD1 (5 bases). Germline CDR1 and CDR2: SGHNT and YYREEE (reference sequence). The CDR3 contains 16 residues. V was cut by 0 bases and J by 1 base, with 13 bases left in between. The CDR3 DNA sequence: TGTGCCAGCAGCTTGGAACCCCAGGGAGGGAACACTGAAGCTTTCTTT. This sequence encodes CASSLEPQGGNTEAFF.

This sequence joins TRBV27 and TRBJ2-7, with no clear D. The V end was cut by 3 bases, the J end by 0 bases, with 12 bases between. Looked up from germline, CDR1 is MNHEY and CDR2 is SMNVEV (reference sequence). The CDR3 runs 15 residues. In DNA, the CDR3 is TGTGCCAGCAGTTTTAGGCAGCCAGGCTCCTACGAGCAGTACTTC. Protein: CASSFRQPGSYEQYF.

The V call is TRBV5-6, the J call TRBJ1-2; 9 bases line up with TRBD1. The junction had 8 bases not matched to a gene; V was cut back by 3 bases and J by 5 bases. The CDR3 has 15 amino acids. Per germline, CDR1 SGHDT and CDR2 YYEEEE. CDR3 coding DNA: TGTGCCAGCAGCTCATTTACGGGACAGGGATATGGCTACACCTTC. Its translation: CASSSFTGQGYGYTF.

The CDR3 here is CASSPGTGRADTQYF. The CDR3 DNA follows: TGCGCCAGCAGCCCGGGGACAGGGAGGGCAGATACGCAGTATTTT. The rearrangement links TRBV5-1 to TRBJ2-3; 9 bases agree with TRBD1. Germline CDR1 and CDR2: SGHRS and YFSETQ. The CDR3 is 15 amino acids. V shed 4 bases and J 4 bases; nucleotides not matched to a gene: 7. Full variable domain (outside the CDR3, taken from reference TRBV5-1 and TRBJ2-3): KAGVTQTPRYLIKTRGQQVTLSCSPISGHRSVSWYQQTPGQGLQFLFEYFSETQRNKGNFPGRFSGRQFSNSRSEMNVSTLELGDSALYLCASSPGTGRADTQYFGPGTRLTVL.

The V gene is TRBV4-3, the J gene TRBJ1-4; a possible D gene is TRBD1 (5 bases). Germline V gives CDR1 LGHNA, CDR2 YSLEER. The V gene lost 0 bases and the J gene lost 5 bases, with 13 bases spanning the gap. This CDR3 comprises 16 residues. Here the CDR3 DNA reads TGCGCCAGCAGCCAAGATCTAGAAGGGGAAAATGAAAAACTGTTTTTT. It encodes CASSQDLEGENEKLFF.

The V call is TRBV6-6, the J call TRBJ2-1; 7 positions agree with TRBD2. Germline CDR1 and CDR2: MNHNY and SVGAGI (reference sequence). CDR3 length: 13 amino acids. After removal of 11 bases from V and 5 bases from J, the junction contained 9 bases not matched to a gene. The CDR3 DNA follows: TGTGCCGCTGACAGCGGGATACACAATGAGCAGTTCTTC. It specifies CAADSGIHNEQFF.

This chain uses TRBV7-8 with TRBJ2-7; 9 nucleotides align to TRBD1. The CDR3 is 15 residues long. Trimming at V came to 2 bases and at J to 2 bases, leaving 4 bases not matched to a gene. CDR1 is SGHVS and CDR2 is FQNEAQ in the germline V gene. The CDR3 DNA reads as TGTGCCAGCAGCTTACTGACAGGGGGTCCCTACGAGCAGTACTTC. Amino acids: CASSLLTGGPYEQYF.

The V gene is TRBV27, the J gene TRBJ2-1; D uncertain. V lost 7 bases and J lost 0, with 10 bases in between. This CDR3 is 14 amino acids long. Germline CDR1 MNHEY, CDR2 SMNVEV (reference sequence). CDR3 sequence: CASTGVSSYNEQFF. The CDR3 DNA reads TGTGCCAGCACCGGAGTAAGCTCCTACAATGAGCAGTTCTTC.

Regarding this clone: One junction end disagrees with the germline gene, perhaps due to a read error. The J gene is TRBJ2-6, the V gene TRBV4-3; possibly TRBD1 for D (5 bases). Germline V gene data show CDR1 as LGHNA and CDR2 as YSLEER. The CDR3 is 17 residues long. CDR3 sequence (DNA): TGCGCCAGCAGCCAAGAAAGACAGTTCTCTGGGGCCAACGGCCTGACTTTC. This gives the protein CASSQERQFSGANGLTF.

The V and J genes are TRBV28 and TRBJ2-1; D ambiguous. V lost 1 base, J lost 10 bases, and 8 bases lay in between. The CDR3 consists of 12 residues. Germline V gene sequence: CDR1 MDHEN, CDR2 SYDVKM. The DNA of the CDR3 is TGTGCCAGCAGTTTATTAATGACAGAGCAGTTCTTC. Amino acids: CASSLLMTEQFF. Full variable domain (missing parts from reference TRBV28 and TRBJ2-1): DVKVTQSSRYLVKRTGEKVFLECVQDMDHENMFWYRQDPGLGLRLIYFSYDVKMKEKGDIPEGYSVSREKKERFSLILESASTNQTSMYLCASSLLMTEQFFGPGTRLTVL.

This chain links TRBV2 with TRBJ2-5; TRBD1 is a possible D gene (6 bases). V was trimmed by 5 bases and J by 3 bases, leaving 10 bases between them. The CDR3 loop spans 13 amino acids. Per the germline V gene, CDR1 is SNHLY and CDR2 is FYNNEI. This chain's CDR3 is CASSQHREETQYF. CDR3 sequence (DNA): TGTGCCAGCAGTCAACACAGGGAAGAGACCCAGTACTTC. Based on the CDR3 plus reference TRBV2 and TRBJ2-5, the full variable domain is EPEVTQTPSHQVTQMGQEVILRCVPISNHLYFYWYRQILGQKVEFLVSFYNNEISEKSEIFDDQFSVERPDGSNFTLKIRSTKLEDSAMYFCASSQHREETQYFGPGTRLLVL.

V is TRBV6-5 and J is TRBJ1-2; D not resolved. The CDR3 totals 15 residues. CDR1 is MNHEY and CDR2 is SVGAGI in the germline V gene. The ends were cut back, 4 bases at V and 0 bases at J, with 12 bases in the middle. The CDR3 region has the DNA TGTGCCAGCAGTTTTAAACCAGAAGCTAACTATGGCTACACCTTC. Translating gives CASSFKPEANYGYTF.

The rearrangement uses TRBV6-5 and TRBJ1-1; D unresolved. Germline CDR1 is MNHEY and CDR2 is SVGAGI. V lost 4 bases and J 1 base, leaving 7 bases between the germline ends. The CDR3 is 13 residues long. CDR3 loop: CASSFTQNTEAFF. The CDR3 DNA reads TGTGCCAGCAGTTTCACACAGAACACTGAAGCTTTCTTT.

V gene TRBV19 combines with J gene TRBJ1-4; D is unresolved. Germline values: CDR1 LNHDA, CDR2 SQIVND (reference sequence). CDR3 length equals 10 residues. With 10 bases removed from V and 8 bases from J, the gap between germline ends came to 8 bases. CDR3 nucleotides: TGTGCCACCCGTTTCGAAAAACTGTTTTTT. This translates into CATRFEKLFF.

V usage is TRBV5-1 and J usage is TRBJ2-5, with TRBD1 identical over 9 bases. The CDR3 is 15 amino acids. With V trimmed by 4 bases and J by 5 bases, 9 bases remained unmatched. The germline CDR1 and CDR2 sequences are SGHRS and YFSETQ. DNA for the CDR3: TGCGCCAGCAGCCGAAGGGACAGGGAGGCGGAGACCCAGTACTTC. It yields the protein CASSRRDREAETQYF.

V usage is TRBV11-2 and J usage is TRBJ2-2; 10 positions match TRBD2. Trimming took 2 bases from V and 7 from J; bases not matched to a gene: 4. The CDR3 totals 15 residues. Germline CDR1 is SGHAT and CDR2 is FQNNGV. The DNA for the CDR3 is TGTGCCAGCAGCTTAAGCGGGGGGGCCGGCGGGGAGCTGTTTTTT. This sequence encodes CASSLSGGAGGELFF.